These 23 T cell receptor beta chains share one sample of origin, sequenced in a study of lymphopenia after photon versus proton radiotherapy. Measured with immunoSEQ multiplex PCR; TCRdb has only the in-frame clones, and not every one. The sample consists of more than 20,000 clones, 85% of them appearing once. The material sequenced was peripheral blood, taken from a patient treated with photon-based radiotherapy. These receptors were collected from a man aged 25 to 40 with gastric cancer.

This clone has just one count. This chain connects TRBV11-2 to TRBJ1-2, with D maybe TRBD1 (5 bases). Germline V gene data show CDR1 as SGHAT and CDR2 as FQNNGV. The CDR3 consists of 16 residues. The V end lost 4 bases, the J end lost 0 bases, and 15 bases lay between the germline ends. The CDR3 region is CASSYRGGATNYGYTF. For the CDR3, the DNA is TGTGCCAGCAGCTACCGGGGTGGGGCCACTAACTATGGCTACACCTTC.

The rearrangement links TRBV4-3 to TRBJ1-4; TRBD1 might be the D (6 bases). V lost 0 bases to trimming and J lost 8 bases, with 10 bases between them. Germline V gene sequence: CDR1 LGHNA, CDR2 YSLEER. CDR3 length: 14 residues. For the CDR3, the DNA is TGCGCCAGCAGCCAAGACGTAGGGGGGGAAAAACTGTTTTTT. Translation gives CASSQDVGGEKLFF.

This clone was seen just once. The chain recombines TRBV11-3 with TRBJ1-5; D is unresolved. The CDR3 sequence is 13 residues long. Germline V lookup: CDR1 SGHNT, CDR2 YENEEA. V lost 1 base, J lost 7 bases, and 8 bases lay in between. The CDR3 nucleotides are TGTGCCAGCAGCTTAGGAGAGGACCAGCCCCAGCATTTT. It translates to CASSLGEDQPQHF.

As DNA, the CDR3 is TGTGCCAGTAGTATTAGGTCCCCCCGGAACACTGAAGCTTTCTTT. It codes for CASSIRSPRNTEAFF. The rearrangement joins TRBV19 to TRBJ1-1, with D hard to call. V was trimmed by 3 bases and J by 1 base, leaving 12 bases between them. Looked up from germline, CDR1 is LNHDA and CDR2 is SQIVND (reference sequence). The CDR3 totals 15 residues.

The J gene is TRBJ1-4, the V gene TRBV19, with 7 bases fitting TRBD1. This CDR3 region has 13 residues. J lost 7 bases, V lost 5 bases, and 4 bases had no gene match. Per germline, CDR1 LNHDA and CDR2 SQIVND (reference sequence). Here the CDR3 DNA reads TGTGCCAGTAGTCCCAGGGACAGTGAAAAACTGTTTTTT. Encoded protein: CASSPRDSEKLFF.

CDR3 sequence reads: CASSSVDHSSYNEQFF. DNA of the CDR3: TGCGCCAGCAGCTCGGTGGACCACAGCTCCTACAATGAGCAGTTCTTC. The chain employs TRBV5-1 and TRBJ2-1; D unresolved. This CDR3 comprises 16 residues. V lost 3 bases and J 0 bases, leaving 13 bases between the germline ends. Germline V gene lookup returns CDR1 SGHRS and CDR2 YFSETQ.

V usage is TRBV2 and J usage is TRBJ2-7, with D uncertain. The CDR3 runs 12 residues. V lost 2 bases, J lost 3 bases, and 5 bases lay in between. Germline V lookup: CDR1 SNHLY, CDR2 FYNNEI. The CDR3 loop reads CASSEQNYEQYF. DNA for the CDR3: TGTGCCAGCAGTGAACAGAACTACGAGCAGTACTTC.

In regard to this clone: The sample holds other DNA sequences that translate to the same CDR3. The chain links TRBV18 to TRBJ2-3, with 7 positions matching TRBD2. The CDR3 spans 16 residues. The germline V gene encodes CDR1 KGHSH and CDR2 LQKENI. J gave up 1 base and V 3 bases, and 7 bases lay outside the gene matches. The chain's CDR3 is CASSPSVGGGTDTQYF. CDR3 in DNA: TGTGCCAGCTCACCCTCGGTGGGGGGGGGCACAGATACGCAGTATTTT.

This clone was observed once. V is TRBV15 and J is TRBJ2-5; 13 bases match TRBD2. CDR3 length: 20 residues. Trimming removed 0 bases from V and 1 base from J; junction bases left unmatched: 11. Germline V gives CDR1 LNHNV, CDR2 YYDKDF (reference sequence). CDR3 nucleotides: TGTGCCACCAGCAGAGATGCTTGGACTAGCGGGGGTCAAATCCAAGAGACCCAGTACTTC. Its protein product is CATSRDAWTSGGQIQETQYF.

The V call is TRBV11-2, the J call TRBJ1-1; D is unclear. V lost 5 bases and J 8 bases, leaving 12 bases between the germline ends. The CDR3 consists of 12 residues. Germline V CDR1 and CDR2: SGHAT, FQNNGV. The CDR3 bases are TGTGCCAGCAGCCCTGATGGGTTGGAAGCTTTCTTT. It encodes CASSPDGLEAFF.

This sequence joins TRBV15 and TRBJ2-3; D is unclear. This CDR3 has 13 amino acids. V was pared by 5 bases and J by 4 bases, with 10 bases between. The germline gives CDR1 LNHNV, CDR2 YYDKDF (reference sequence). The CDR3 DNA is TGTGCCACCAGCGGAAGAGGAGCAGATACGCAGTATTTT. Translating it yields CATSGRGADTQYF.

The chain combines TRBV28 with TRBJ1-2; 10 nucleotides line up with TRBD1. The CDR3 spans 15 residues. J was trimmed by 5 bases and V by 5 bases; bases with no gene match: 8. Germline CDR1 is MDHEN and CDR2 is SYDVKM. As DNA, the CDR3 is TGTGCCAGCAGTATCGGACAGGGGGGAAAGTATGGCTACACCTTC. Protein product: CASSIGQGGKYGYTF.

The chain uses TRBV28 and TRBJ1-1; 7 bases line up with TRBD1. V lost 5 bases, J lost 5 bases, and 8 bases stayed unmatched. There are 14 residues in the CDR3. Looked up from germline, CDR1 is MDHEN and CDR2 is SYDVKM. DNA of the CDR3: TGTGCCAGCAGTCGGGACAGTTTCATGACTGAAGCTTTCTTT. This encodes CASSRDSFMTEAFF.

In its sample, this clone was seen once. The chain carries TRBV19 and TRBJ1-1; D call uncertain. Trimming left V 4 bases short and J 6 bases short, with 15 bases between. Germline V lookup: CDR1 LNHDA, CDR2 SQIVND (reference sequence). The CDR3 totals 14 residues. CDR3 coding DNA: TGTGCCAGTAGTAGCCACAATACCTACGCTGAAGCTTTCTTT. Amino acid sequence: CASSSHNTYAEAFF.

This clone has only a few counts. This chain connects TRBV6-5 to TRBJ1-6; unclear D gene. The CDR3 has 14 amino acids. The ends were cut back, 2 bases at V and 13 bases at J, with 15 bases in the middle. Germline CDR1 and CDR2: MNHEY and SVGAGI. The CDR3 coding sequence is TGTGCCAGCAGTTACCCGACGGACTTGGGTCCCCTCCACTTT. Residues: CASSYPTDLGPLHF.

The rearrangement uses TRBV7-9 and TRBJ1-4; 7 positions match TRBD1. Germline V gene data show CDR1 as SEHNR and CDR2 as FQNEAQ (reference sequence). Germline trimming cut 6 bases from V and 2 bases from J; bases unmatched to any gene: 6. The CDR3 covers 15 residues. This CDR3 is CASRGGTATNEKLFF. The CDR3 DNA follows: TGTGCCAGCAGAGGGGGGACAGCTACTAATGAAAAACTGTTTTTT.

This chain joins TRBV5-8 and TRBJ2-7, with D tentatively TRBD2 (5 bases). Germline CDR1 is SGHTS and CDR2 is YDEGEE. Trimming took off 1 base at V and 5 bases at J, with 7 bases between the two ends. The CDR3 runs to 12 residues. Here the CDR3 reads CASSLPGNEQYF. The CDR3 nucleotides read TGTGCCAGCAGCTTGCCGGGGAACGAGCAGTACTTC.

The genes are TRBV28 and TRBJ1-2; D remains unclear. CDR1 is MDHEN and CDR2 is SYDVKM in the germline V gene. The ends were cut back, 6 bases at V and 3 bases at J, with 14 bases in the middle. The CDR3 spans 14 residues. The CDR3 is CASSPSPGDYGYTF. CDR3 bases: TGTGCCAGCAGCCCGTCCCCCGGGGACTATGGCTACACCTTC.

The chain joins TRBV28 to TRBJ1-1; 10 bases agree with TRBD1. Germline assignment: CDR1 MDHEN and CDR2 SYDVKM. There are 16 residues in the CDR3. Germline trimming cut 6 bases from V and 4 bases from J; bases unmatched to any gene: 11. CDR3 sequence (DNA): TGTGCCAGCAGCTTACGACAGGGGGCGGGAGTCACTGAAGCTTTCTTT. Translated: CASSLRQGAGVTEAFF.

This chain links TRBV5-1 with TRBJ1-4; D is possibly TRBD1 (5 bases). This CDR3 has 15 amino acids. CDR1 is SGHRS, CDR2 YFSETQ, per germline. Trimming cost V 0 bases and J 7 bases, with 13 bases left between them. The CDR3 region is CASSLEGRAAEKLFF. The CDR3 DNA follows: TGCGCCAGCAGCTTGGAGGGCAGGGCAGCTGAAAAACTGTTTTTT.

This clone was observed once. CDR3 loop: CASSWDRGRGETQYF. The CDR3 coding sequence is TGTGCCAGCAGTTGGGACAGGGGGCGCGGAGAGACCCAGTACTTC. The chain carries TRBV28 and TRBJ2-5; 12 nucleotides line up with TRBD1. The V gene end was trimmed by 4 bases and the J gene end by 4 bases; junction bases not matched to a gene: 4. The V gene's germline CDR1 is MDHEN and CDR2 SYDVKM. The CDR3 covers 15 residues.

The rearrangement joins TRBV5-1 to TRBJ2-7, with D hard to call. V lost 3 bases and J lost 6, with 13 bases in between. The CDR3 contains 13 residues. Germline lookup yields CDR1 SGHRS and CDR2 YFSETQ. CDR3 sequence reads: CASSSEGFSEQYF. As DNA, the CDR3 is TGCGCCAGCAGCTCGGAAGGTTTCAGCGAGCAGTACTTC.

CDR3 DNA sequence: TGCGCCAGCAGCCTCGGACTTTCTGGGGCCAACGTCCTGACTTTC. This gives the protein CASSLGLSGANVLTF. The chain employs TRBV5-1 and TRBJ2-6; possibly TRBD2 for D (5 bases). The CDR3 loop spans 15 amino acids. Germline loops: CDR1 SGHRS, CDR2 YFSETQ. Trimming shortened V by 4 bases and J by 1 base, and 9 bases separated the two germline ends.